The TCR beta chain under discussion was sequenced for a study of T cells in Graves' hyperthyroidism and ophthalmopathy (dated by TCRdb to between 2017 and 2020). For the study in its entirety: Peripheral blood was sampled at the time of initial diagnosis, prior to any treatment. A discovery cohort of about a hundred patients, approximately 44 with Graves' ophthalmopathy and approximately 60 with stable Graves' hyperthyroidism, was used to find distinguishing TCR V-J signatures. Prospective prediction of ophthalmopathy was tested in an independent validation cohort consisting of 18 to 20 hyperthyroidism patients and around 17 patients who later progressed to ophthalmopathy. For training and testing, the roughly 93 patients in the discovery cohort were randomly divided in a 7:3 ratio. Thyroid tissue and blood T-cell repertoires from six or seven Graves' hyperthyroidism patients were also compared in the study. After sampling, hyperthyroidism patients received methimazole starting at 30 mg daily, and ophthalmopathy patients received high-dose intravenous methylprednisolone. The paper describes TCR Vbeta CDR3 sequencing of about 140 peripheral blood samples, made up of under 50 ophthalmopathy patients, around 78 hyperthyroidism patients and some 17 progressor patients.

The TCR beta CDR3 regions were amplified from RNA transcripts. A first-round RT-PCR of the TCR CDR3 used the HTBI primer set with the Qiagen OneStep RT-PCR kit. Libraries were constructed in a second round of multiplex PCR, after which size selection and purification were performed. Paired-end sequencing of the libraries was performed with 100 bp reads on an Illumina HiSeq2000. For the original study's pipeline: SOAPnuke was used to process the raw data, removing reads that contained adapters or uncalled bases, had a mean Phred below 15, or lacked an exact match to the constant primer or identifier. COPE v1.2.5 was used to merge the high-quality paired reads, and each unique nucleotide sequence was defined as a clonotype. MiTCR v1.1 was used to align clonotypes to the IMGT TRBV, TRBD and TRBJ reference segments. The analysis included only V-J combinations with a frequency above 0.0001, which together covered around 99% of the repertoires. A TCS score was defined as the ratio of F50 (clonal expansion) to E x V (chaos), with BLOSUM62-based TCRdist applied between CDR3 peptides within each V-J. Welch's t-statistics and random forest reduced just over 500 V-J features to fewer than 15, which were used in a naive Bayes classifier (R e1071). Thyroid-blood repertoire similarity was quantified with the Morisita-Horn index. TCRdb reprocessed the public reads (quality trimming at Q25 with fastp, clone calling with MiXCR) and kept in-frame beta chains. Each CDR3 protein appears once, grouped with its most common genes and DNA. The V and J calls follow TCRdb's processing rather than the paper's. The table for this sample lists hundreds of thousands of distinct CDR3 sequences; roughly 40% of them were counted only once. Together, the top ten hold 8% to 9% of the sample.

This clonotype was picked up many times. Its recognized antigen is unknown. No clone much larger than this one lies a single base away; base qualities are absent. V is cut by 2 bases and J by 1 base, and the space between the germline ends is 5 bases. According to the germline V gene, CDR1 reads SGHTA and CDR2 reads FQGNSA. Its CDR3 holds 13 amino acids, cysteine through phenylalanine. Kept here is only the CDR3 DNA, which spans 39 bases and is read in frame from base 1. Graves' hyperthyroidism was defined as stable when no progression to ophthalmopathy occurred over 18 months of follow-up. Hyperthyroidism patients were newly diagnosed, with disease duration under 2 months, and aged 18 to 65 years. Patients with uncontrolled infections, other autoimmune diseases, pregnancy or lactation were excluded. Diagnoses were based on clinical symptoms, serum thyroxine and TRAb, thyroid ultrasound and orbital computed tomography. Ficoll-Paque density gradient centrifugation was used to isolate PBMCs from about 9.4 ml of fresh peripheral blood. Total RNA was extracted with Trizol reagent, and quality was checked on an Agilent 2100 Bioanalyzer.

Paper-wide results and their limitations: In validation, the model predicted progression to ophthalmopathy with over 65% sensitivity and roughly 72% specificity, a median of 6.5 months before onset. Ophthalmopathy was separated from stable hyperthyroidism by a 13 V-J signature model, with over 85% sensitivity and about 81% specificity obtained in cross-validation and 80%/75% obtained in testing. No statistical method was used to set the sample size in advance, and investigators knew the group allocation. Most expanded thyroid clonotypes (frequency above 0.001) were also found in blood, which suggests that blood repertoires may mirror thyroid immune responses.

The receptor chain draws on TRBV7-2 and TRBJ1-2; the D gene assignment is ambiguous. Sequenced: blood. The source of this sequence is a man aged 18 to 29 with Graves' hyperthyroidism. Here is the DNA: TGTGCCAGCAGCTTAACGAATAACTATGGCTACACCTTC. The encoded protein is CASSLTNNYGYTF.